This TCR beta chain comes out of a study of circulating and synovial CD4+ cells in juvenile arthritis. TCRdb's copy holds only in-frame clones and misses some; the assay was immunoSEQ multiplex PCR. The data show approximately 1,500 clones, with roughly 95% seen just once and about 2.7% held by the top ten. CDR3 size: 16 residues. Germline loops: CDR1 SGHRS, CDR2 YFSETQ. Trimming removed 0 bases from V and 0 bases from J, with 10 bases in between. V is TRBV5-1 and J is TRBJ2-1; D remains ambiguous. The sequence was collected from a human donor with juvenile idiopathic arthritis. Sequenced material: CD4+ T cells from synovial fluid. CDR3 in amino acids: CASSLGPVSSYNEQFF. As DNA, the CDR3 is TGCGCCAGCAGCTTGGGTCCCGTGAGCTCCTACAATGAGCAGTTCTTC.